The 8 T cell receptor beta chains in this list originate from one sample, sequenced in a study of control samples from healthy donors and cancer patients. Produced via immunoSEQ multiplex PCR; TCRdb's table is partial and in-frame only. The sample records about 250,000 clones, almost 85% being singletons. Sequencing was done on a sample of PBMCs. All receptors come from a woman in her sixties or seventies with lung cancer.

The rearrangement joins TRBV19 to TRBJ1-1; TRBD1 agrees at 8 bases. The CDR3 is 13 amino acids. Germline V lookup: CDR1 LNHDA, CDR2 SQIVND (reference sequence). Trimming removed 7 bases from V and 1 base from J; junction bases left unmatched: 2. The CDR3 is CASNGQGNTEAFF. CDR3 in DNA: TGTGCCAGTAACGGACAGGGGAACACTGAAGCTTTCTTT.

The chain combines TRBV12-3 or TRBV12-4 with TRBJ1-2; 7 bases map to TRBD1. After removal of 5 bases from V and 6 bases from J, the junction contained 6 bases not matched to a gene. The CDR3 is made up of 13 amino acids. The CDR3 coding sequence is TGTGCCAGCAGTGGTACAGGGGTACATGGCTACACCTTC. Translation: CASSGTGVHGYTF.

The V call is TRBV11-2, the J call TRBJ2-7; 9 positions agree with TRBD2. With 4 bases clipped from V and 6 bases from J, the junction kept 10 bases outside the gene matches. Germline CDR1 SGHAT, CDR2 FQNNGV. This CDR3 has 15 residues. The CDR3 region has the DNA TGTGCCAGCAGCTCCTCGCGGGGGGGCCTAGGCGAGCAGTACTTC. Residues: CASSSSRGGLGEQYF. Full variable domain (missing parts from reference TRBV11-2 and TRBJ2-7): EAGVAQSPRYKIIEKRQSVAFWCNPISGHATLYWYQQILGQGPKLLIQFQNNGVVDDSQLPKDRFSAERLKGVDSTLKIQPAKLEDSAVYLCASSSSRGGLGEQYFGPGTRLTVT.

The chain is built from TRBV4-1 and TRBJ2-2; possible D gene TRBD2, 6 bases. Germline CDR1 and CDR2: MGHRA and YSYEKL. Trimming took 3 bases from V and 4 from J, leaving 12 bases between them. The CDR3 extends over 15 amino acids. CDR3 in amino acids: CASSQGLSGTGELFF. As DNA, the CDR3 is TGCGCCAGCAGCCAGGGACTCTCGGGCACCGGGGAGCTGTTTTTT.

The rearrangement links TRBV19 to TRBJ2-2; 8 bases line up with TRBD1. The J segment lost 6 bases and the V segment lost 9 bases, leaving 15 bases of the junction unmatched. CDR3 size: 16 residues. Germline CDR1 LNHDA, CDR2 SQIVND (reference sequence). The CDR3, as DNA: TGTGCCAGCTCCGCGGGGTCAGGGGGCGTACCCGGGGAGCTGTTTTTT. Its protein is CASSAGSGGVPGELFF. The complete variable domain, with remaining parts taken from reference TRBV19 and TRBJ2-2, reads DGGITQSPKYLFRKEGQNVTLSCEQNLNHDAMYWYRQDPGQGLRLIYYSQIVNDFQKGDIAEGYSVSREKKESFPLTVTSAQKNPTAFYLCASSAGSGGVPGELFFGEGSRLTVL.

The chain recombines TRBV18 with TRBJ1-1; TRBD1 might be the D (5 bases). The V end lost 5 bases, the J end lost 1 base, and 8 bases lay between the germline ends. Germline assignment: CDR1 KGHSH and CDR2 LQKENI. The CDR3 extends over 13 amino acids. The CDR3 loop reads CASSDQGNTEAFF. The CDR3 nucleotides read TGTGCCAGCTCAGACCAGGGGAACACTGAAGCTTTCTTT.

This clone was seen only once. CDR3 DNA sequence: TGTGCCAGCAGTTATAGGGCAGCTAGCACAGATACGCAGTATTTT. Its protein is CASSYRAASTDTQYF. This chain links TRBV6-2 or TRBV6-3 with TRBJ2-3; D uncertain. The CDR3 runs to 15 residues. In germline, CDR1 is MNHEY, CDR2 SVGEGT. V lost 3 bases and J lost 0, with 10 bases in between.

The genes are TRBV5-4 and TRBJ1-4; TRBD1 agrees at 7 bases. This CDR3 is built from 15 residues. Germline V gives CDR1 SGHNT, CDR2 YYREEE (reference sequence). V shed 4 bases, J shed 7 bases, and the junction held 10 bases outside the gene matches. The CDR3 reads CASSKETGEGEKLFF. In DNA form, the CDR3 reads TGTGCCAGCAGCAAGGAAACAGGGGAGGGTGAAAAACTGTTTTTT.